What follows are 20 T cell receptor beta chains derived from one specimen sequenced in a study of blood T cell repertoires in COVID-19. Some clones are missing from TCRdb's copy, which holds only in-frame ones; the method was immunoSEQ multiplex PCR. The table includes about 240,000 clones, around 81% detected once. The sequencing sample was made of peripheral blood. The receptors here all came from a woman aged 80 or older with COVID-19, enrolled during active disease.

This clone was counted between two and nine times. The V gene is TRBV5-1, the J gene TRBJ1-1; the D gene is possibly TRBD1 (5 bases). V was shortened by 7 bases and J by 1 base, with 14 bases between the two germline ends. The CDR3 consists of 14 residues. Germline V gene data show CDR1 as SGHRS and CDR2 as YFSETQ. The CDR3 DNA is TGCGCCAGCCACCCCGGCGGACAGAACACTGAAGCTTTCTTT. This sequence encodes CASHPGGQNTEAFF.

This clone was seen just once. The chain employs TRBV9 and TRBJ2-1; 9 bases fit TRBD2. Trimming cost V 2 bases and J 9 bases; bases outside gene matches: 9. Germline CDR1 reads SGDLS; CDR2 reads YYNGEE. This CDR3 region has 15 residues. CDR3 DNA: TGTGCCAGCAGCGTTAGCGGGGGCCCTAGGGGTGAGCAGTTCTTC. Encoded protein: CASSVSGGPRGEQFF.

The rearrangement links TRBV6-2 or TRBV6-3 to TRBJ1-5; 7 nucleotides agree with TRBD1. Germline V CDR1 and CDR2: MNHEY, SVGEGT. The V gene end was trimmed by 5 bases and the J gene end by 4 bases; junction bases not matched to a gene: 5. This CDR3 has 14 residues. In nucleotides, the CDR3 is TGTGCCAGCAGTCGGGACAGTTGGAATCAGCCCCAGCATTTT. Translation gives CASSRDSWNQPQHF.

The genes are TRBV29-1 and TRBJ2-7; weak D call: TRBD2 (5 bases). The CDR3 consists of 14 residues. The V gene's germline CDR1 is SQVTM and CDR2 ANQGSEA. Between the trimmed V and J ends, which lost 1 base and 6 bases, there was a span of 16 bases. The CDR3 loop is CSVEGTGKGAEQYF. CDR3 nucleotides: TGCAGCGTTGAAGGGACCGGGAAGGGTGCCGAGCAGTACTTC.

V usage is TRBV28 and J usage is TRBJ1-2; D ambiguous. The V end was cut by 4 bases, the J end by 4 bases, with 7 bases between. The CDR3 runs to 12 residues. The V gene's germline CDR1 is MDHEN and CDR2 SYDVKM. Written as DNA, the CDR3 is TGTGCCAGCAGTTCCTCAGTCTATGGCTACACCTTC. Amino acids: CASSSSVYGYTF.

V gene TRBV7-2 combines with J gene TRBJ2-7; 8 bases line up with TRBD2. V lost 2 bases, J lost 4 bases, and 7 bases stayed unmatched. The germline V gene has CDR1 SGHTA and CDR2 FQGNSA. This CDR3 has 15 amino acids. In DNA, the CDR3 is TGTGCCAGCAGCTTACAGAGCGGGAGCCAATACGAGCAGTACTTC. Translating gives CASSLQSGSQYEQYF. Using reference TRBV7-2 and TRBJ2-7 for the parts outside the CDR3, the full variable domain is GAGVSQSPSNKVTEKGKDVELRCDPISGHTALYWYRQSLGQGLEFLIYFQGNSAPDKSGLPSDRFSAERTGGSVSTLTIQRTQQEDSAVYLCASSLQSGSQYEQYFGPGTRLTVT.

In this sample, this clone turned up a few times. This sequence joins TRBV10-3 and TRBJ1-5; TRBD1 matches at 7 bases. With V trimmed by 6 bases and J by 6 bases, 8 bases remained unmatched. The CDR3 contains 14 residues. Germline lookup yields CDR1 ENHRY and CDR2 SYGVKD. As DNA, the CDR3 is TGTGCCATCAGGGGCGTGGGGGACAGTCAGCCCCAGCATTTT. It specifies CAIRGVGDSQPQHF.

The genes are TRBV10-3 and TRBJ1-1; weak D call: TRBD1 (5 bases). The CDR3 spans 14 residues. Germline CDR1 is ENHRY and CDR2 is SYGVKD. Trimming cost V 5 bases and J 0 bases, with 10 bases left between them. This CDR3 is CAISPPGMNTEAFF. As DNA, the CDR3 is TGTGCCATCAGTCCACCAGGGATGAACACTGAAGCTTTCTTT.

This clone was detected only once. The V gene is TRBV18, the J gene TRBJ2-3; a weak D match, TRBD1 (5 bases). V was shortened by 7 bases and J by 6 bases, with 8 bases between the two germline ends. Germline-derived CDR1 and CDR2 are KGHSH and LQKENI. The CDR3 has 11 residues. The CDR3 protein is CASFAGDTQYF. CDR3 DNA sequence: TGTGCCAGCTTTGCAGGGGATACGCAGTATTTT.

The table lists this clone with a count of one. The chain uses TRBV15 and TRBJ2-1, with D tentatively TRBD2 (6 bases). V was pared by 5 bases and J by 10 bases, with 12 bases between. Germline-derived CDR1 and CDR2 are LNHNV and YYDKDF (reference sequence). This CDR3 comprises 12 residues. The CDR3 nucleotides read TGTGCCACCAGCCCCCCGGGGGTGGAGCAGTTCTTC. Its protein product is CATSPPGVEQFF.

The rearrangement uses TRBV4-2 and TRBJ2-2; possible D gene TRBD1, 5 bases. There are 14 residues in the CDR3. V gave up 2 bases and J gave up 7 bases, with 11 bases separating them. Germline lookup yields CDR1 LGHNA and CDR2 YNFKEQ. The CDR3 region has the DNA TGTGCCAGCAGCCAAACCAGGGCCAACGGGGAGCTGTTTTTT. It translates to CASSQTRANGELFF.

J is TRBJ1-2 and V is TRBV30; no clear D. The V gene lost 1 base and the J gene lost 4 bases, with 13 bases spanning the gap. The germline V gene has CDR1 GTSNPN and CDR2 SVGIG (reference sequence). This CDR3 is 14 amino acids long. The CDR3 nucleotides read TGTGCCTGGAGTGAGGCAGGATCCTCCTATGGCTACACCTTC. The encoded protein is CAWSEAGSSYGYTF. Drawing the rest from reference TRBV30 and TRBJ1-2, the complete variable domain is SQTIHQWPATLVQPVGSPLSLECTVEGTSNPNLYWYRQAAGRGLQLLFYSVGIGQISSEVPQNLSASRPQDRQFILSSKKLLLSDSGFYLCAWSEAGSSYGYTFGSGTRLTVV.

This sequence joins TRBV2 and TRBJ2-6, with 12 bases matching TRBD1. The CDR3 is 17 amino acids. The germline gives CDR1 SNHLY, CDR2 FYNNEI. With 5 bases clipped from V and 2 bases from J, the junction kept 4 bases outside the gene matches. The CDR3 coding sequence is TGTGCCAGCAGTCCCGGGACAGGGGGCACTGGGGCCAACGTCCTGACTTTC. It is translated as CASSPGTGGTGANVLTF.

This CDR3 reads CASSLDPTGSGNTIYF. DNA of the CDR3: TGTGCCAGCAGCTTGGATCCTACAGGTTCTGGAAACACCATATATTTT. This chain joins TRBV5-4 and TRBJ1-3; D might be TRBD1 (5 bases). There are 16 residues in the CDR3. Germline CDR1 SGHNT, CDR2 YYREEE (reference sequence). V was trimmed by 0 bases and J by 1 base, leaving 11 bases between them.

The chain recombines TRBV28 with TRBJ2-7; 8 positions agree with TRBD1. Germline assignment: CDR1 MDHEN and CDR2 SYDVKM. The CDR3 contains 16 residues. J gave up 0 bases and V 6 bases, and 10 bases lay outside the gene matches. The CDR3 loop is CASSRGTGTGSYEQYF. The CDR3, as DNA: TGTGCCAGCAGCAGGGGAACCGGGACAGGCTCCTACGAGCAGTACTTC.

This chain uses TRBV19 with TRBJ1-1; D is perhaps TRBD1 (6 bases). V was trimmed by 10 bases and J by 1 base, leaving 10 bases between them. Germline V gene data show CDR1 as LNHDA and CDR2 as SQIVND (reference sequence). This CDR3 spans 12 amino acids. CDR3 sequence (DNA): TGTGCCACGTCGGACAGGAACACTGAAGCTTTCTTT. Residues: CATSDRNTEAFF.

The CDR3 is CASSLSDRGAAEAFF. DNA for the CDR3: TGCGCCAGCAGCTTGAGCGACAGGGGGGCCGCTGAAGCTTTCTTT. The chain joins TRBV5-1 to TRBJ1-1; the match to TRBD1 covers 9 bases. There are 15 residues in the CDR3. The junction had 7 bases not matched to a gene; V was cut back by 1 base and J by 6 bases. Germline V lookup: CDR1 SGHRS, CDR2 YFSETQ. The whole variable domain, filled in from reference TRBV5-1 and TRBJ1-1, reads KAGVTQTPRYLIKTRGQQVTLSCSPISGHRSVSWYQQTPGQGLQFLFEYFSETQRNKGNFPGRFSGRQFSNSRSEMNVSTLELGDSALYLCASSLSDRGAAEAFFGQGTRLTVV.

This CDR3 reads CATLGGVYGYTF. As DNA, the CDR3 is TGTGCCACCCTAGGGGGGGTCTATGGCTACACCTTC. The rearrangement links TRBV6-5 to TRBJ1-2; a possible D gene is TRBD1 (6 bases). The germline V gene has CDR1 MNHEY and CDR2 SVGAGI. Deletions cut 10 bases from V and 4 bases from J, with 13 bases between. This CDR3 region has 12 residues.

The CDR3 sequence is CASIRLAGVDTQYF. CDR3 bases: TGTGCCAGCATTCGGCTAGCGGGAGTGGATACGCAGTATTTT. The rearrangement joins TRBV2 to TRBJ2-3, with 10 bases identical to TRBD2. CDR3 size: 14 residues. Germline CDR1 reads SNHLY; CDR2 reads FYNNEI. V was pared by 7 bases and J by 6 bases, with 7 bases of the junction left unmatched.

The V call is TRBV13, the J call TRBJ1-2; D is undetermined. Germline values: CDR1 PRHDT, CDR2 FYEKMQ (reference sequence). Trimming removed 5 bases from V and 4 bases from J, with 14 bases in between. This CDR3 has 14 amino acids. The chain's CDR3 is CASSNGPRGYGYTF. The CDR3 DNA reads TGTGCCAGCAGCAACGGACCGCGGGGCTATGGCTACACCTTC.